This paragraph reports one T cell receptor beta chain. The data were obtained in a study of blood T cell repertoires in COVID-19. For the study at large: Acute and convalescent COVID-19 specimens originated in the United States, Italy and Spain.

Authors' processing steps: Estimation of nucleated cell counts was performed using reference gene primer amplification. The repertoire was sequenced with immunoSEQ multiplex PCR; TCRdb's copy has only in-frame clones and lacks some. V, J and clone size are those of that table, while D and trimming were read from the DNA. The table records under 250,000 clones, around nine tenths of them present only once. This CDR3 has 14 amino acids. CDR1 is SGHRS, CDR2 YFSETQ, per germline. V gave up 4 bases and J gave up 4 bases; unmatched junction bases: 7. Participant-given clinical history determined each cohort assignment. Exposed volunteers were people who met a COVID-19 case within 2 weeks before study entry.

This rearrangement joins TRBV5-1 to TRBJ1-2, with 7 bases that match TRBD1. The clonotype comes from a woman aged 25 to 39 who had been exposed to COVID-19. Source material: PBMCs or T cells enriched from blood (not recorded which). The CDR3 DNA reads TGCGCCAGCAGCGGGGGCGGGACAGTCTATGGCTACACCTTC. Its protein product is CASSGGGTVYGYTF.